The sequence of this T cell receptor beta chain was determined in a study of neurological immune-mediated disorders. This clonotype was detected ten times or more. What it recognizes is unknown. cDNA was made by 5'RACE with 10-nucleotide random UMIs. TCRdb independently ran MiXCR on the 5' RACE reads; one entry per CDR3 protein. The sample shows about 18,000 distinct CDR3 sequences, about 10% of them seen only once. Study results and limitations: The greatest degree of TCR clonal expansion was observed in HTLV-1-associated myelopathy, with the lowest in multiple sclerosis, below that of healthy controls.

Trimming took off 1 base at V and 7 bases at J, with 20 bases between the two ends. In germline, CDR1 is LGHDT, CDR2 YNNKEL (reference sequence). The CDR3 loop spans 16 amino acids. The chain is built from TRBV3-1 and TRBJ2-7; perhaps D is TRBD1 or TRBD2 (6 bases each). The sample consisted of CD8+ T cells from blood. This receptor was obtained from a woman between 50 and 59 years old in good health. The chain's CDR3 is CASSQARGPWRGEQYF. CDR3 DNA sequence: TGTGCCAGCAGCCAAGCCCGGGGGCCCTGGCGTGGAGAGCAGTACTTC.